The source of this T cell receptor (beta chain) is a study of identical twins. TCRdb re-called the 5' RACE reads with MiXCR, one entry per CDR3 protein. The sample carries some 690,000 distinct CDR3 sequences, around 21% recorded once. This clonotype was counted between two and nine times. The CDR3 spans 16 residues. V lost 5 bases and J lost 0; bases outside the gene matches: 12. Germline V gene data show CDR1 as SQVTM and CDR2 as ANQGSEA. These records were also assigned to another study, of T cells expressing NK-cell markers. Per that paper: For four donors, these clonotypes were likewise the leading ones in the CD3+CD56-NKG2C+ fraction.

V usage is TRBV29-1 and J usage is TRBJ2-7; 8 bases map to TRBD2. The sequencing sample was made of PBMCs. The origin of this receptor is a woman aged 18-35 years in good health. In nucleotides, the CDR3 is TGCAGCGTTCAATTCAGCGGGAGAGTAGTCTCCTACGAGCAGTACTTC. This translates into CSVQFSGRVVSYEQYF.